These 15 T cell receptor beta chains were sequenced from one sample in a study of cytotoxic CD8 clonotypes in ibrutinib-treated CLL (dated by TCRdb to the early 2020s). The sample's time point label is to be understood as: approximately 11 months on ibrutinib. The library came from the immunoSEQ multiplex PCR assay. Not all clones reach the TCRdb copy of this immuneACCESS table, which keeps in-frame sequences only. Checked studies attribute under half of the gap to unresolved V genes and leave the rest unexplained. Present in this sample are more than 200,000 clones, 75% to 85% of which were seen just once. The ten largest clones take up 11% of the sample. This sample comprised PBMCs, obtained after 12 months of ibrutinib treatment. All receptors derive from a human donor with chronic lymphocytic leukemia.

This rearrangement joins TRBV6-1 to TRBJ2-3; tentatively, D is TRBD1 or TRBD2 (5 bases each). Germline CDR1 MNHNS, CDR2 SASEGT. The ends were cut back, 4 bases at V and 6 bases at J, with 11 bases in the middle. The length of the CDR3 is 13 residues. In nucleotides, the CDR3 is TGTGCCAGCAGTGGGGTGGGACCGGATACGCAGTATTTT. Translated: CASSGVGPDTQYF.

This clone was seen a few times. The V call is TRBV27, the J call TRBJ1-6, with unresolved D. Germline V gene sequence: CDR1 MNHEY, CDR2 SMNVEV (reference sequence). Trimming removed 3 bases from V and 11 bases from J, with 11 bases in between. The CDR3 totals 13 residues. The CDR3 sequence is CASSFSVETPLHF. The CDR3 DNA is TGTGCCAGCAGTTTTAGTGTTGAAACACCCCTCCACTTT.

The chain has TRBV28 and TRBJ2-5; D may be TRBD2 (5 bases). The germline V and J ends were trimmed by 2 bases and 5 bases, with 15 bases remaining between them. CDR1 MDHEN and CDR2 SYDVKM come from the germline V gene. The CDR3 is 15 residues long. CDR3 amino acids: CASSLVGRGLETQYF. As DNA, the CDR3 is TGTGCCAGCAGTTTAGTGGGGAGAGGGCTGGAGACCCAGTACTTC. Full variable domain (missing parts from reference TRBV28 and TRBJ2-5): DVKVTQSSRYLVKRTGEKVFLECVQDMDHENMFWYRQDPGLGLRLIYFSYDVKMKEKGDIPEGYSVSREKKERFSLILESASTNQTSMYLCASSLVGRGLETQYFGPGTRLLVL.

This chain links TRBV4-1 with TRBJ1-6; D gene ambiguous. CDR1 is MGHRA and CDR2 is YSYEKL in the germline V gene. This CDR3 has 17 residues. The V end lost 0 bases, the J end lost 6 bases, and 15 bases lay between the germline ends. The DNA for the CDR3 is TGCGCCAGCAGCCAAGATAAACGGGAAGGGCGTAATTCACCCCTCCACTTT. It encodes CASSQDKREGRNSPLHF.

This clone showed up just once. The chain recombines TRBV2 with TRBJ2-6; the match to TRBD1 covers 7 bases. The CDR3 runs to 15 residues. In germline, CDR1 is SNHLY, CDR2 FYNNEI. The V gene end was trimmed by 5 bases and the J gene end by 9 bases; junction bases not matched to a gene: 10. This CDR3 reads CASSRIQGSYNVLTF. The CDR3 DNA is TGTGCCAGCAGTCGGATACAGGGGTCTTACAACGTCCTGACTTTC.

The chain combines TRBV7-6 with TRBJ2-2; D remains ambiguous. There are 16 residues in the CDR3. Germline loops: CDR1 SGHVS, CDR2 FNYEAQ. The ends were cut back, 5 bases at V and 0 bases at J, with 13 bases in the middle. The CDR3 is CASSPVSSANTGELFF. The CDR3, as DNA: TGTGCCAGCAGCCCGGTATCTTCCGCGAACACCGGGGAGCTGTTTTTT.

The rearrangement links TRBV7-6 to TRBJ2-5; maybe TRBD1 (6 bases). The CDR3 sequence is 15 residues long. Between the trimmed V and J ends, which lost 0 bases and 4 bases, there was a span of 12 bases. Germline V gives CDR1 SGHVS, CDR2 FNYEAQ. CDR3 DNA sequence: TGTGCCAGCAGCTTAGCCCCCACAGGGATAGAGACCCAGTACTTC. Protein: CASSLAPTGIETQYF. The complete variable domain, with remaining parts taken from reference TRBV7-6 and TRBJ2-5, reads GAGVSQSPRYKVTKRGQDVALRCDPISGHVSLYWYRQALGQGPEFLTYFNYEAQQDKSGLPNDRFSAERPEGSISTLTIQRTEQRDSAMYRCASSLAPTGIETQYFGPGTRLLVL.

This chain links TRBV6-1 with TRBJ2-1; no firm D call. CDR1 is MNHNS, CDR2 SASEGT, per germline. V lost 6 bases, J lost 2 bases, and 5 bases lay in between. This CDR3 has 12 residues. The CDR3 region is CASREPYNEQFF. For the CDR3, the DNA is TGTGCCAGCAGGGAACCCTACAATGAGCAGTTCTTC.

The chain is built from TRBV18 and TRBJ2-7; TRBD1 matches 9 bases. The length of the CDR3 is 15 residues. Germline-derived CDR1 and CDR2 are KGHSH and LQKENI. J was trimmed by 3 bases and V by 2 bases; bases with no gene match: 5. The CDR3 protein is CASSPAGTGFYEQYF. The DNA of the CDR3 is TGTGCCAGCTCACCAGCCGGGACAGGGTTCTACGAGCAGTACTTC.

This sequence joins TRBV25-1 and TRBJ2-5, with D possibly TRBD2 on 6 matching bases. V was cut by 2 bases and J by 2 bases, with 15 bases left in between. From germline, CDR1 is MGHDK and CDR2 SYGVNS. This CDR3 contains 16 residues. The CDR3 region is CASSEGGVSTQETQYF. The CDR3, as DNA: TGTGCCAGCAGTGAAGGCGGGGTAAGCACACAAGAGACCCAGTACTTC.

This rearrangement joins TRBV11-2 to TRBJ2-7; TRBD2 might be the D (6 bases). Deletions cut 7 bases from V and 1 base from J, with 8 bases between. The CDR3 totals 12 residues. Per germline, CDR1 SGHAT and CDR2 FQNNGV. The DNA of the CDR3 is TGTGCCAGCAAGGCGGGATCCTACGAGCAGTACTTC. It specifies CASKAGSYEQYF.

This clone occurred once. The chain joins TRBV15 to TRBJ2-3; the D is unclear. The CDR3 covers 16 residues. Germline loops: CDR1 LNHNV, CDR2 YYDKDF (reference sequence). The V and J ends lost 1 base and 0 bases respectively, with 11 bases between them. CDR3 residues: CATSRVLTASTDTQYF. The CDR3 DNA is TGTGCCACCAGCAGAGTGTTAACGGCTAGCACAGATACGCAGTATTTT. The full variable domain, with the rest looked up from reference TRBV15 and TRBJ2-3, is DAMVIQNPRYQVTQFGKPVTLSCSQTLNHNVMYWYQQKSSQAPKLLFHYYDKDFNNEADTPDNFQSRRPNTSFCFLDIRSPGLGDTAMYLCATSRVLTASTDTQYFGPGTRLTVL.

V usage is TRBV5-1 and J usage is TRBJ2-3; D unclear. Germline V lookup: CDR1 SGHRS, CDR2 YFSETQ. Trimming left V 5 bases short and J 5 bases short, with 12 bases between. The length of the CDR3 is 13 residues. This CDR3 is CASSLVDRDTQYF. CDR3 DNA sequence: TGCGCCAGCAGTCTGGTAGATAGAGATACGCAGTATTTT.

This rearrangement joins TRBV7-5 to TRBJ1-1. TRBV7-5 is flagged as a pseudogene. The CDR3 is 17 residues long. CDR3 region: CVRISILPRPGGTEAFF. CDR3 bases: TGTGTCAGAATCTCTATACTCCCCAGGCCGGGAGGCACTGAAGCTTTCTTT.

This clone showed up just a few times. This rearrangement joins TRBV6-1 to TRBJ2-1, with D hard to call. V gave up 1 base and J gave up 5 bases, with 6 bases separating them. This CDR3 comprises 13 residues. Germline V CDR1 and CDR2: MNHNS, SASEGT. The DNA of the CDR3 is TGTGCCAGCAGTGAAGAAAGCCACAATGAGCAGTTCTTC. Its translation: CASSEESHNEQFF.